The sequence of this T cell receptor (beta chain) was determined in a study of blood T cell repertoires in COVID-19. Across the whole study: From the United States, Italy and Spain came samples of acute and convalescent COVID-19. The cDNA or gDNA used as material had been derived from T cells, B-cell-depleted T cells, or PBMCs.

Followed longitudinally, the Seattle patients had been enrolled during active infection. Per the authors' pipeline: Reference gene primer amplification in the assay estimated nucleated cell counts. Measured with immunoSEQ multiplex PCR; TCRdb has only the in-frame clones, and not every one. D and trimming were read from the DNA, whereas the V and J calls and clone size are those reported in that table. The sample records roughly 100,000 clones, 80% to 90% being singletons. V lost 5 bases, J lost 9 bases, and 5 bases stayed unmatched. The CDR3 has 13 amino acids. The sequencing sample was made of peripheral blood. The sequence derives from a man older than 75 with COVID-19, enrolled during active disease. V is TRBV12-3 or TRBV12-4 and J is TRBJ1-4, with TRBD1 identical over 8 bases. CDR3 DNA sequence: TGTGCCAGCAGTGGCGGACAGGGAAAAAAACTGTTTTTT. This codes for CASSGGQGKKLFF.